This T cell receptor beta chain was profiled in a study of blood T cells in healthy people across ages. General study points: Unknown CMV status may confound age-related changes in expanded clones. TCR beta diversity per million T cells fell roughly linearly with age.

V lost 6 bases to trimming and J lost 4 bases; unmatched junction nucleotides: 8. CDR1 MNHEY and CDR2 SVGAGI come from the germline V gene. The CDR3 has 17 residues. This clonotype was recorded many times. No antigen is known for it. Alongside a J-beta primer mix, a sample-barcoded 5' primer served in a second PCR lasting roughly 6 to 11 cycles. Each cDNA was tagged by a template-switch adaptor containing 12 random nucleotides. TCRdb recomputed calls from the 5' RACE reads with MiXCR, one row per CDR3 protein. Here the sample spans some 1.7 million distinct CDR3 sequences, approximately 30% being singletons.

Sequenced material: blood. The rearrangement joins TRBV6-5 to TRBJ2-3; 15 nucleotides line up with TRBD2. This receptor was obtained from a woman aged 25 to 39 in good health. CDR3 in amino acids: CASSQGTSGRLSDTQYF. Written as DNA, the CDR3 is TGTGCCAGCAGCCAAGGGACTAGCGGGAGGTTATCAGATACGCAGTATTTT.